The T cell receptor beta chain under discussion was sequenced for a study of shared clonotypes between healthy human individuals. General study results and limits: The diversity represented, both genetic and in exposure history, was limited by few donors. Larger richness was generally estimated for naive than memory subsets.

TCRdb's copy holds only in-frame clones and misses some; the assay was immunoSEQ multiplex PCR. The data show 2.5 million or so clones, just over 90% seen once. The table lists this clone with a few counts. Its antigen is as yet unknown. The V end lost 7 bases, the J end lost 2 bases, and 17 bases lay between the germline ends. Germline V CDR1 and CDR2: MDHEN, SYDVKM. This CDR3 region has 15 residues. The V and J genes are TRBV28 and TRBJ1-1; no firm D call. The sequenced material came from naive CD4+ T cells sorted from blood. Subset: CD45RA+ positively selected. The sequence derives from a young man in good health. The CDR3 reads CASTGSRGYNTEAFF. CDR3 coding DNA: TGTGCCAGCACCGGGTCCCGGGGTTATAACACTGAAGCTTTCTTT.